The next 25 T cell receptor beta chains were all read from a single sample in a study of PD-L1 blockade in urothelial cancer. The sample's time point: pretreatment peripheral blood. Profiled with immunoSEQ multiplex PCR; TCRdb holds only in-frame clones, not every one. The sample lists over 35,000 clones; 80% to 95% were seen once. The sequenced sample was PBMCs, obtained around atezolizumab (anti-PD-L1) treatment. All receptors derive from a woman aged 60-75 years with urothelial cancer.

The rearrangement links TRBV7-2 to TRBJ1-1; D gene uncertain. Per germline, CDR1 SGHTA and CDR2 FQGNSA. The CDR3 has 15 amino acids. The V gene lost 4 bases and the J gene lost 2 bases, with 14 bases spanning the gap. For the CDR3, the DNA is TGTGCCAGCAGCTCACCGACGGGGTTTAACACTGAAGCTTTCTTT. The encoded protein is CASSSPTGFNTEAFF.

The chain couples TRBV19 to TRBJ2-7; D may be TRBD2 (6 bases). Germline lookup yields CDR1 LNHDA and CDR2 SQIVND (reference sequence). The CDR3 is 13 amino acids. The V gene lost 4 bases and the J gene lost 7 bases, with 14 bases spanning the gap. The CDR3 region has the DNA TGTGCCAGTAGTAAGGAGGGAACGGGAGAGCAGTACTTC. Protein: CASSKEGTGEQYF. The whole variable domain, filled in from reference TRBV19 and TRBJ2-7, reads DGGITQSPKYLFRKEGQNVTLSCEQNLNHDAMYWYRQDPGQGLRLIYYSQIVNDFQKGDIAEGYSVSREKKESFPLTVTSAQKNPTAFYLCASSKEGTGEQYFGPGTRLTVT.

This chain links TRBV5-1 with TRBJ1-5, with D possibly matching TRBD1 (5 bases). From germline, CDR1 is SGHRS and CDR2 YFSETQ. Between the trimmed V and J ends, which lost 0 bases and 7 bases, there was a span of 14 bases. This CDR3 region has 15 residues. The DNA of the CDR3 is TGCGCCAGCAGCTTGGCGGGGCAGGGAGGACAGCCCCAGCATTTT. It specifies CASSLAGQGGQPQHF.

The rearrangement links TRBV19 to TRBJ2-5, with D possibly being TRBD1 (6 bases). CDR3 size: 15 residues. Per the germline V gene, CDR1 is LNHDA and CDR2 is SQIVND (reference sequence). Trimming stripped 1 base from V and 5 bases from J, with 14 bases between. The CDR3 DNA reads as TGTGCCAGTAGTATAGCTTCAGGGGATCCGGAGACCCAGTACTTC. This gives the protein CASSIASGDPETQYF. Together with reference TRBV19 and TRBJ2-5, the CDR3 gives the full variable domain: DGGITQSPKYLFRKEGQNVTLSCEQNLNHDAMYWYRQDPGQGLRLIYYSQIVNDFQKGDIAEGYSVSREKKESFPLTVTSAQKNPTAFYLCASSIASGDPETQYFGPGTRLLVL.

The genes are TRBV27 and TRBJ2-1; D is possibly TRBD2 (6 bases). Germline V gives CDR1 MNHEY, CDR2 SMNVEV (reference sequence). This CDR3 is 16 amino acids long. V was shortened by 3 bases and J by 0 bases, with 12 bases between the two germline ends. The CDR3 DNA is TGTGCCAGCAGTTTCCTAGCGAAAAGCTCCTACAATGAGCAGTTCTTC. Translating it yields CASSFLAKSSYNEQFF.

V gene TRBV4-1 combines with J gene TRBJ1-4; 7 bases fit TRBD1. The CDR3 runs 19 residues. Looked up from germline, CDR1 is MGHRA and CDR2 is YSYEKL. The V gene end was trimmed by 0 bases and the J gene end by 4 bases; junction bases not matched to a gene: 14. DNA for the CDR3: TGCGCCAGCAGCCAAGAAGACTGGCTTCGAGGGACAGTTAATGAAAAACTGTTTTTT. Amino acid sequence: CASSQEDWLRGTVNEKLFF.

The chain joins TRBV30 to TRBJ2-4; 7 nucleotides line up with TRBD1. J lost 14 bases, V lost 2 bases, and 6 bases had no gene match. The CDR3 contains 11 residues. Germline CDR1 GTSNPN, CDR2 SVGIG (reference sequence). CDR3: CAWSNPGQKYF. Written as DNA, the CDR3 is TGTGCCTGGAGTAACCCGGGACAGAAGTACTTC.

The chain uses TRBV7-9 and TRBJ1-1; 9 bases match TRBD1. Germline CDR1 reads SEHNR; CDR2 reads FQNEAQ (reference sequence). CDR3 size: 15 residues. The V gene end was trimmed by 5 bases and the J gene end by 1 base; junction bases not matched to a gene: 5. This chain's CDR3 is CASSAPGQGNTEAFF. For the CDR3, the DNA is TGTGCCAGCAGCGCCCCGGGACAGGGGAACACTGAAGCTTTCTTT.

The CDR3 bases are TGTGCCAGCAGATGGGGAGCGGGTCAGGTGGAGACCCAGTACTTC. Its translation is CASRWGAGQVETQYF. The chain carries TRBV7-2 and TRBJ2-5, with D possibly matching TRBD2 (6 bases). Per germline, CDR1 SGHTA and CDR2 FQGNSA. This CDR3 spans 15 amino acids. V was clipped by 6 bases and J by 5 bases, with 19 bases between them. The complete variable domain, with remaining parts taken from reference TRBV7-2 and TRBJ2-5, reads GAGVSQSPSNKVTEKGKDVELRCDPISGHTALYWYRQSLGQGLEFLIYFQGNSAPDKSGLPSDRFSAERTGGSVSTLTIQRTQQEDSAVYLCASRWGAGQVETQYFGPGTRLLVL.

The V call is TRBV19, the J call TRBJ1-5; TRBD1 agrees at 8 bases. The germline V gene has CDR1 LNHDA and CDR2 SQIVND (reference sequence). The CDR3 spans 16 residues. V shed 7 bases, J shed 0 bases, and the junction held 8 bases outside the gene matches. CDR3 sequence (DNA): TGTGCCAGTATTCAGGGGGCTTACTATAGCAATCAGCCCCAGCATTTT. It codes for CASIQGAYYSNQPQHF.

This chain uses TRBV28 with TRBJ1-5; the D gene is possibly TRBD1 (6 bases). The CDR3 has 15 amino acids. In germline, CDR1 is MDHEN, CDR2 SYDVKM. Trimming removed 1 base from V and 5 bases from J, with 12 bases in between. The chain's CDR3 is CASSLLSGDDQPQHF. The CDR3 DNA follows: TGTGCCAGCAGTTTATTGTCAGGGGACGATCAGCCCCAGCATTTT.

This clone was seen a few times. The chain is built from TRBV9 and TRBJ1-1; D gene uncertain. CDR3 length: 15 amino acids. Trimming stripped 4 bases from V and 0 bases from J, with 13 bases between. Germline V gene data show CDR1 as SGDLS and CDR2 as YYNGEE. The CDR3 region is CASSPGSQMNTEAFF. CDR3 coding DNA: TGTGCCAGCAGCCCGGGGTCGCAAATGAACACTGAAGCTTTCTTT.

J is TRBJ2-2 and V is TRBV28, with TRBD2 matching over 11 bases. Looked up from germline, CDR1 is MDHEN and CDR2 is SYDVKM. The V gene end was trimmed by 8 bases and the J gene end by 6 bases; junction bases not matched to a gene: 8. CDR3 length: 15 amino acids. In DNA form, the CDR3 reads TGTGCCAGCGGGGGACTAGCGGACGACCCCGGGGAGCTGTTTTTT. Translated, it gives CASGGLADDPGELFF.

CDR3 in amino acids: CASSLLTSGTYNEQFF. CDR3 in DNA: TGTGCCAGCAGTCTCTTGACTAGCGGGACCTACAATGAGCAGTTCTTC. V gene TRBV27 combines with J gene TRBJ2-1, with TRBD2 identical over 11 bases. V gave up 5 bases and J gave up 2 bases; unmatched junction bases: 5. The germline gives CDR1 MNHEY, CDR2 SMNVEV (reference sequence). The CDR3 runs to 16 residues.

The count of this clone is one. This sequence joins TRBV19 and TRBJ2-1, with TRBD2 matching 7 bases. Germline V CDR1 and CDR2: LNHDA, SQIVND (reference sequence). There are 17 residues in the CDR3. The J segment lost 8 bases and the V segment lost 2 bases, leaving 15 bases of the junction unmatched. CDR3 nucleotides: TGTGCCAGTAGTATAATGGCCCTAGCGGCTTCTTTGCATGAGCAGTTCTTC. Translation gives CASSIMALAASLHEQFF.

The chain has TRBV4-3 and TRBJ2-3; TRBD2 might be the D (7 bases). Germline loops: CDR1 LGHNA, CDR2 YSLEER. The CDR3 totals 15 residues. Trimming pared 0 bases from V and 6 bases from J, leaving 13 bases between. The CDR3 spells CASSQEDRGGDTQYF. In DNA form, the CDR3 reads TGCGCCAGCAGCCAAGAGGATAGGGGGGGGGATACGCAGTATTTT.

The CDR3 region has the DNA TGCGCCAGCAGCCAAGGTTTACAGGGCGTCACTGAAGCTTTCTTT. Protein sequence: CASSQGLQGVTEAFF. The chain joins TRBV4-1 to TRBJ1-1; a possible D gene is TRBD1 (6 bases). Trimming stripped 1 base from V and 4 bases from J, with 13 bases between. Germline CDR1 MGHRA, CDR2 YSYEKL. There are 15 residues in the CDR3.

The V and J genes are TRBV5-1 and TRBJ2-5, with no clear D. Trimming removed 5 bases from V and 1 base from J, with 12 bases in between. CDR1 is SGHRS, CDR2 YFSETQ, per germline. The CDR3 length is 14 residues. The CDR3 DNA reads TGCGCCAGCAGGGCCGACTTATTCCAAGAGACCCAGTACTTC. Encoded protein: CASRADLFQETQYF. The full variable domain, its missing parts supplied by reference TRBV5-1 and TRBJ2-5, is KAGVTQTPRYLIKTRGQQVTLSCSPISGHRSVSWYQQTPGQGLQFLFEYFSETQRNKGNFPGRFSGRQFSNSRSEMNVSTLELGDSALYLCASRADLFQETQYFGPGTRLLVL.

CDR3 in DNA: TGTGCCAGCAATCCTCCGGGACAGATCTATGGCTACACCTTC. Protein: CASNPPGQIYGYTF. V gene TRBV6-1 combines with J gene TRBJ1-2, with 7 positions matching TRBD1. CDR1 is MNHNS, CDR2 SASEGT, per germline. V lost 7 bases and J lost 4; bases outside the gene matches: 9. This CDR3 comprises 14 residues.

V is TRBV12-5 and J is TRBJ2-3, with TRBD2 matching 9 bases. This CDR3 has 14 residues. The germline V gene has CDR1 LGHNT and CDR2 FRNRAP. DNA for the CDR3: TGTGCCGTCCGGATAGCGGGAGTTATAGATACGCAGTATTTT. It yields the protein CAVRIAGVIDTQYF.

V usage is TRBV5-1 and J usage is TRBJ1-1; TRBD1 is a possible D gene (5 bases). The CDR3 totals 14 residues. Germline V gives CDR1 SGHRS, CDR2 YFSETQ. The germline V and J ends were trimmed by 4 bases and 0 bases, with 10 bases remaining between them. The CDR3 region has the DNA TGCGCCAGCAGCCTCAGGGTTATGAACACTGAAGCTTTCTTT. It yields the protein CASSLRVMNTEAFF.

This clone was seen more than once but under ten times. The CDR3 DNA reads TGTGCCAGCACCGGTCTGAGGACAGCTAATGAAGCTTTCTTT. Its protein is CASTGLRTANEAFF. The J gene is TRBJ1-1, the V gene TRBV28; perhaps TRBD1 as D (6 bases). CDR3 length: 14 residues. Germline V gene lookup returns CDR1 MDHEN and CDR2 SYDVKM. V was clipped by 7 bases and J by 7 bases, with 19 bases between them.

The chain has TRBV7-2 and TRBJ2-1, with 8 bases matching TRBD2. This CDR3 is built from 15 residues. Germline lookup yields CDR1 SGHTA and CDR2 FQGNSA. The V and J ends lost 0 bases and 12 bases, in that order; junction bases with no gene match: 10. The CDR3 is CASSLASISGRWQFF. The CDR3 nucleotides are TGTGCCAGCAGCTTAGCGTCAATCAGCGGGAGATGGCAGTTCTTC.

This chain uses TRBV4-1 with TRBJ2-2; the D gene is possibly TRBD1 (6 bases). This CDR3 has 15 residues. The germline V gene encodes CDR1 MGHRA and CDR2 YSYEKL. The V and J ends lost 4 bases and 1 base respectively, with 10 bases between them. In DNA, the CDR3 is TGCGCCAGCAGCCTCGACAGGAGGAACACCGGGGAGCTGTTTTTT. Amino acids: CASSLDRRNTGELFF.

This clone was observed a few times. The chain carries TRBV19 and TRBJ1-1; perhaps TRBD1 as D (6 bases). V was shortened by 5 bases and J by 7 bases, with 8 bases between the two germline ends. The CDR3 consists of 11 residues. CDR1 LNHDA and CDR2 SQIVND come from the germline V gene (reference sequence). The CDR3 protein is CASSGGHEAFF. The CDR3 DNA reads as TGTGCCAGTAGTGGGGGACATGAAGCTTTCTTT.